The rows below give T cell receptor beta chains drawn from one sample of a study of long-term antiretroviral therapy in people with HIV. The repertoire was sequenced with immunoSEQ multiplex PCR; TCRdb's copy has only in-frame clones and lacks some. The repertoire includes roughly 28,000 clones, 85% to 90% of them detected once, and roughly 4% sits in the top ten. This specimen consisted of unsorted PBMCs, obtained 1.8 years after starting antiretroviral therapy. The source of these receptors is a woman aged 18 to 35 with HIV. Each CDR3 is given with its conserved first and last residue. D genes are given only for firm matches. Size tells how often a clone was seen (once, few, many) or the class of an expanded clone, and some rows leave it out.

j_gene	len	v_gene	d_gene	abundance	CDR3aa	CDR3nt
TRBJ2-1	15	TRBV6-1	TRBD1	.	CASSVQGADYNEQFF	TGTGCCAGCAGTGTACAGGGGGCTGACTACAATGAGCAGTTCTTC
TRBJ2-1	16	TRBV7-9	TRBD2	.	CASRGGTSGRYNEQFF	TGTGCCAGCAGGGGGGGGACTAGCGGGAGATACAATGAGCAGTTCTTC
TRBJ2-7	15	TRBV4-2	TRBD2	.	CASSQDPSGDYEQYF	TGTGCCAGCAGCCAAGATCCTAGCGGGGATTACGAGCAGTACTTC
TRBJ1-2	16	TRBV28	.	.	CASSPLVGGAPYGYTF	TGTGCCAGCAGTCCATTAGTAGGGGGGGCCCCCTATGGCTACACCTTC
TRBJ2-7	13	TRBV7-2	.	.	CASSLWQGSEQYF	TGTGCCAGCAGCTTATGGCAGGGTTCCGAGCAGTACTTC
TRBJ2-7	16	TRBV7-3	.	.	CASSLGPFFEGYEQYF	TGTGCCAGCAGCTTGGGCCCGTTTTTTGAAGGGTACGAGCAGTACTTC
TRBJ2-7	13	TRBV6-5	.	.	CASSYRQVYEQYF	TGTGCCAGCAGTTACCGGCAGGTTTACGAGCAGTACTTC
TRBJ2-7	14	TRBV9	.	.	CASSVGDTSYEQYF	TGTGCCAGCAGCGTAGGGGACACCTCCTACGAGCAGTACTTC
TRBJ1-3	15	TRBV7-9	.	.	CASSHTAAYGNTIYF	TGTGCCAGCAGCCATACAGCAGCCTATGGAAACACCATATATTTT
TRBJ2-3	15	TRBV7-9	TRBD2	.	CASSALSGRTDTQYF	TGTGCCAGCAGCGCTCTAAGCGGGAGGACAGATACGCAGTATTTT
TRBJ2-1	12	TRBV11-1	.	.	CASSPAGNEQFF	TGTGCCAGCAGCCCGGCGGGCAATGAGCAGTTCTTC
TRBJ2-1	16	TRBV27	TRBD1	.	CASKSAGQGAGNEQFF	TGTGCCAGCAAGTCTGCGGGACAGGGGGCTGGCAATGAGCAGTTCTTC
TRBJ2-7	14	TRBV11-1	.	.	CASSLVPSTYEQYF	TGTGCCAGCAGCTTAGTTCCCTCAACCTACGAGCAGTACTTC
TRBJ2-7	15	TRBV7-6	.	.	CASSLVRKGSYEQYF	TGTGCCAGCAGCTTAGTCAGGAAGGGCTCCTACGAGCAGTACTTC
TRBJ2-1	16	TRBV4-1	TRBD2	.	CASSQIPGTSGRVQFF	TGCGCCAGCAGCCAAATCCCCGGGACTAGCGGGAGGGTGCAGTTCTTC
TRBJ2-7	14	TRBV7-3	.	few	CASSLKMRVDEQYF	TGTGCCAGCAGCTTAAAGATGCGGGTGGACGAGCAGTACTTC
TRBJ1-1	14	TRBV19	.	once	CASSIRGLNTEAFF	TGTGCCAGTAGTATACGGGGGTTGAACACTGAAGCTTTCTTT
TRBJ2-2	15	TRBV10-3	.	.	CAISELGELTGELFF	TGTGCCATCAGTGAGTTGGGGGAGCTCACCGGGGAGCTGTTTTTT
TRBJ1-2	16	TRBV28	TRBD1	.	CASSSLSGTGVSGYTF	TGTGCCAGCAGTTCTCTCTCCGGGACAGGGGTCTCTGGCTACACCTTC
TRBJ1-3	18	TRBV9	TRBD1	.	CASSVTSGTDSSGNTIYF	TGTGCCAGCAGCGTCACTTCAGGGACAGATAGCTCTGGAAACACCATATATTTT
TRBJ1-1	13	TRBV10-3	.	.	CAISEGGGTEAFF	TGTGCCATCAGTGAGGGAGGAGGAACTGAAGCTTTCTTT
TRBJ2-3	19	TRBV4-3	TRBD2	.	CASSQDLVPSGSEKDTQYF	TGCGCCAGCAGCCAAGATCTTGTGCCTAGCGGGAGTGAGAAAGATACGCAGTATTTT
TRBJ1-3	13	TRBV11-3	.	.	CASSLGPGNTIYF	TGTGCCAGCAGCTTAGGACCGGGAAACACCATATATTTT
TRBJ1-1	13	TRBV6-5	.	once	CASSLLRNTEAFF	TGTGCCAGCAGTCTACTGCGGAACACTGAAGCTTTCTTT
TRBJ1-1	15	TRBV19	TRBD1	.	CASSIIPGGNTEAFF	TGTGCCAGTAGTATAATCCCAGGGGGGAACACTGAAGCTTTCTTT
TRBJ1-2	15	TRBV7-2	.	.	CASSLERGTNYGYTF	TGTGCCAGCAGCTTAGAACGGGGGACTAACTATGGCTACACCTTC
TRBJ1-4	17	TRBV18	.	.	CASSSNPSTIPNEKLFF	TGTGCCAGCTCATCCAACCCATCTACCATCCCTAATGAAAAACTGTTTTTT
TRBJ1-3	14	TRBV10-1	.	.	CASSDRDSGNTIYF	TGCGCCAGCAGTGACAGGGACTCTGGAAACACCATATATTTT
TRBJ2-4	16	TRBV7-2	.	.	CASSLRPGIAKNIQYF	TGTGCCAGCAGCTTACGACCAGGGATAGCCAAAAACATTCAGTACTTC
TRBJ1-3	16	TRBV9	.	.	CASSVLLEGPGNTIYF	TGTGCCAGCAGCGTACTGTTGGAGGGCCCTGGAAACACCATATATTTT
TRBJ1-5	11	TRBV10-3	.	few	CAISETGPQHF	TGTGCCATCAGTGAGACAGGGCCCCAGCATTTT
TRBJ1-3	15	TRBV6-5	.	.	CASSKVNQAGNTIYF	TGTGCCAGCTCTAAGGTTAATCAGGCTGGAAACACCATATATTTT
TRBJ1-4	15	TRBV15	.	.	CATSRWGRIGEKLFF	TGTGCCACCAGCAGGTGGGGGAGGATCGGGGAAAAACTGTTTTTT
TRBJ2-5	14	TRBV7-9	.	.	CASSPETYQETQYF	TGTGCCAGCAGCCCCGAAACGTACCAAGAGACCCAGTACTTC
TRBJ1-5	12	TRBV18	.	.	CASSPPQGPQHF	TGTGCCAGCTCACCACCACAGGGGCCCCAGCATTTT
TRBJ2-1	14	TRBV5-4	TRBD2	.	CASQAGDTYNEQFF	TGTGCCAGTCAAGCGGGGGATACCTACAATGAGCAGTTCTTC
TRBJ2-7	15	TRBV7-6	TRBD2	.	CASSLAPREDLEQYF	TGTGCCAGCAGCTTAGCGCCTCGGGAGGACCTGGAGCAGTACTTC
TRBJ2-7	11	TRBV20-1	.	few	CSARDGREQYF	TGCAGTGCTAGAGATGGCAGGGAGCAGTACTTC
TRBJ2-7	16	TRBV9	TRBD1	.	CASSVVGQGARGEQYF	TGTGCCAGCAGCGTAGTGGGACAGGGGGCGCGGGGCGAGCAGTACTTC
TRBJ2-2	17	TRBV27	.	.	CASCSIAWAPGTGELFF	TGTGCCAGCTGTAGTATAGCCTGGGCCCCGGGAACCGGGGAGCTGTTTTTT
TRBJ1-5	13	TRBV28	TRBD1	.	CASRTGSGQPQHF	TGTGCCAGCAGGACAGGGTCGGGGCAGCCCCAGCATTTT
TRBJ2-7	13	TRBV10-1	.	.	CASISNRDHEQYF	TGCGCCAGCATTAGTAACAGGGACCACGAGCAGTACTTC